This T cell receptor beta chain was sequenced in a study of T-cell reconstitution after alpha-beta-depleted transplantation in children. V lost 4 bases, J lost 2 bases, and 8 bases stayed unmatched. Germline CDR1 is SGHRS and CDR2 is YFSETQ. The CDR3 has 15 residues. It was with unique molecular identifiers that the TCRbeta library was prepared. TCRdb re-derived calls from the PCR reads in MiXCR, one entry per CDR3 protein. The repertoire holds 97,000 or so distinct CDR3 sequences, with around 7% as singletons. This receptor was taken from a boy aged 2-9 years with acute lymphoblastic leukemia, due to receive a stem cell transplant. The sequencing used PBMCs, collected before TCRalphabeta/CD19-depleted stem cell transplant. This chain uses TRBV5-1 with TRBJ2-7; TRBD1 agrees at 8 bases. The CDR3 sequence: CASSGTGTGAYEQYF. DNA for the CDR3: TGCGCCAGCAGCGGGACCGGGACAGGAGCCTACGAGCAGTACTTC.